The next 3 T cell receptor beta chains were all read from a single sample in a study of blood T cell repertoires in COVID-19. The protocol was immunoSEQ multiplex PCR, while the TCRdb copy is restricted to in-frame clones and leaves out a portion. The table lists some 150,000 clones, approximately 80% of them singletons. Sequencing was carried out using peripheral blood. All receptors derive from a woman aged 45-65 years with acute or convalescent COVID-19.

The gene calls are TRBV10-3 and TRBJ1-5, with 9 positions matching TRBD1. V shed 8 bases and J 5 bases; nucleotides not matched to a gene: 7. The CDR3 length is 14 residues. Germline lookup yields CDR1 ENHRY and CDR2 SYGVKD. The chain's CDR3 is CAIGTGSIYQPQHF. The CDR3 DNA reads as TGTGCCATCGGGACAGGGTCGATATATCAGCCCCAGCATTTT.

This clone was counted between two and nine times. The V gene is TRBV5-6, the J gene TRBJ2-1; perhaps TRBD2 as D (6 bases). Trimming left V 5 bases short and J 5 bases short, with 26 bases between. The CDR3 spans 18 residues. Germline V gene lookup returns CDR1 SGHDT and CDR2 YYEEEE. The CDR3 bases are TGTGCCAGCAGTTATCCCCAGGAAGGGCTAGCGTATCACAATGAGCAGTTCTTC. Translating it yields CASSYPQEGLAYHNEQFF.

The rearrangement joins TRBV27 to TRBJ2-7; the match to TRBD2 covers 11 bases. The CDR3 totals 15 residues. J gave up 7 bases and V 6 bases, and 11 bases lay outside the gene matches. Per the germline V gene, CDR1 is MNHEY and CDR2 is SMNVEV (reference sequence). The CDR3 DNA reads as TGTGCCAGCAGCGGCATACTAGCGGGAGTAGAGGAGCAGTACTTC. It is translated as CASSGILAGVEEQYF.